This T cell receptor (beta chain) was identified in a study of identical twins. CDR3 size: 14 residues. Germline CDR1 reads DFQATT; CDR2 reads SNEGSKA (reference sequence). The ends were cut back, 0 bases at V and 2 bases at J, with 8 bases in the middle. TCRdb re-analysed the 5' RACE reads in MiXCR, keeping a single row per CDR3 protein. The table shows under 300,000 distinct CDR3 sequences, with around 15% occurring only once. The sequence derives from a woman aged 18-29 years in good health. This rearrangement joins TRBV20-1 to TRBJ1-3, with unresolved D. The sample taken for sequencing was memory (CD45RO+) T cells sorted from blood. The CDR3 sequence: CSARDAAAGNTIYF. The CDR3 DNA sequence: TGCAGTGCTAGAGATGCGGCCGCTGGAAACACCATATATTTT.